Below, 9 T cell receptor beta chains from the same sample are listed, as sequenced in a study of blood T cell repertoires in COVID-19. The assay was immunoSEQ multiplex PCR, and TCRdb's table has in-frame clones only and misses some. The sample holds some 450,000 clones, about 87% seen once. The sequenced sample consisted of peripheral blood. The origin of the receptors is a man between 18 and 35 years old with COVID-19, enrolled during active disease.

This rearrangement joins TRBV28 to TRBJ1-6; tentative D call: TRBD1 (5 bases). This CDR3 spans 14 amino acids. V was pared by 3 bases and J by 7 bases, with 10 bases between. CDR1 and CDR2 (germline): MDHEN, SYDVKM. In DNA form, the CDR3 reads TGTGCCAGCAGTTTGGGCCAGGGCAATTCACCCCTCCACTTT. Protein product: CASSLGQGNSPLHF.

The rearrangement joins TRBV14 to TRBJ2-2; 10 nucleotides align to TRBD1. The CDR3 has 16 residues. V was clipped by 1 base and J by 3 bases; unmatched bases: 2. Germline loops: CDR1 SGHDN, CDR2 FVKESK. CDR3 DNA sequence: TGTGCCAGCAGCCAAGCGGGACAGGGGTACACCGGGGAGCTGTTTTTT. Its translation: CASSQAGQGYTGELFF.

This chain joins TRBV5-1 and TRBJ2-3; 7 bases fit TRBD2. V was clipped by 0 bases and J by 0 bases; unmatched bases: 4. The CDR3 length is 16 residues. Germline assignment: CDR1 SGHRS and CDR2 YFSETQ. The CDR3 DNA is TGCGCCAGCAGCTTGGAGCGGGGAGCTAGCACAGATACGCAGTATTTT. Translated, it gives CASSLERGASTDTQYF.

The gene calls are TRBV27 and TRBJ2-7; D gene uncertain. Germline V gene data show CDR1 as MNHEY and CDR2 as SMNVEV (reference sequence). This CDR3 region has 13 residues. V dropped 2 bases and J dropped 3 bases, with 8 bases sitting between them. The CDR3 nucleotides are TGTGCCAGCAGTTTAGGGCCGTTCTACGAGCAGTACTTC. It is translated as CASSLGPFYEQYF.

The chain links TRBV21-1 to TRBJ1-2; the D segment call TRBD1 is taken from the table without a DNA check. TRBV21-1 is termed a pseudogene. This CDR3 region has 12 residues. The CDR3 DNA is TGTGCCAGCAGCGCGCGACAGGATGGCTACACCTTC. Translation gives CASSARQDGYTF.

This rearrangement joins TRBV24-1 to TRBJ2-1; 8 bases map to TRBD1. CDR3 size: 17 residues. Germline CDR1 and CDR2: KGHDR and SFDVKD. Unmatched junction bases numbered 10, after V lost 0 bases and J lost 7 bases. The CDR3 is CATSDLPNYQGANEQFF. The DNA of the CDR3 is TGTGCCACCAGTGATTTGCCGAATTACCAGGGGGCGAATGAGCAGTTCTTC.

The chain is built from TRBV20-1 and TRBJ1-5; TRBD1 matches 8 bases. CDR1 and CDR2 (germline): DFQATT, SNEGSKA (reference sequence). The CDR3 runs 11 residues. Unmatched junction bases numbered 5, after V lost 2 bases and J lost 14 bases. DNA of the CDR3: TGCAGTGCTAGAAGGGAGACAGGGGAGCATTTT. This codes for CSARRETGEHF.

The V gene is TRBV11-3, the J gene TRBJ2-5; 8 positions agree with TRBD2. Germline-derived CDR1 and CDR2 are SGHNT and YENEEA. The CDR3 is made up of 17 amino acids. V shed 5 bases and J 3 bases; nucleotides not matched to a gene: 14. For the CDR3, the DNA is TGTGCCAGCAGCCCACGGGTCTGGCGGGGGGCCAAAGAGACCCAGTACTTC. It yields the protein CASSPRVWRGAKETQYF.

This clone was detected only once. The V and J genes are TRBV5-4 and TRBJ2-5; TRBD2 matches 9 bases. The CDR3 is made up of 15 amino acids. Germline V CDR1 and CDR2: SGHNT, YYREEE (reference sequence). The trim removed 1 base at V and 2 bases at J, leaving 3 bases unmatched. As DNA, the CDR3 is TGTGCCAGCAGCTTGATGACTAGCGGACAAGAGACCCAGTACTTC. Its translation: CASSLMTSGQETQYF.